The subject of this entry is one T cell receptor beta chain. Its specificity is not known. The data derive from a study of cytomegalovirus exposure and HLA in healthy donors. PCR employed 60 Vbeta and 13 Jbeta primers. Sequenced by immunoSEQ multiplex PCR; TCRdb stores in-frame clones only, minus some. The sample contains 100,000 to 150,000 clones, more than 75% of which appear only once. Points from the study as a whole: Common viral pathogens seemed, in a later analysis, to connect with several of the most significant clusters. HLA-A and HLA-B allele assignments for most subjects were reportedly predicted accurately using TCR beta sequences.

The CDR3 has 17 residues. Germline assignment: CDR1 MNHEY and CDR2 SMNVEV (reference sequence). V shed 4 bases and J 8 bases; nucleotides not matched to a gene: 14. This chain uses TRBV27 with TRBJ1-6; 7 nucleotides match TRBD1. The TCR originated in an older woman in good health and CMV-seropositive. The sequenced sample was PBMCs. The DNA of the CDR3 is TGTGCCAGCAGTTCCCGACAGGGCGCACCGGATTATTCACCCCTCCACTTT. Protein product: CASSSRQGAPDYSPLHF.